This record concerns one T cell receptor beta chain sequence. Its antigen is not identified. The CDR3 runs 18 residues. Per germline, CDR1 SGHTA and CDR2 FQGNSA. Trimming at V came to 4 bases and at J to 2 bases, leaving 15 bases not matched to a gene. Controls had myeloablative marrow grafts with methotrexate and calcineurin inhibitor, sampled at 1 year. The data originate from a study of T cells after posttransplantation cyclophosphamide. Overall study findings and caveats: After PTCy, TRB diversity resembled that of CNI/methotrexate controls.

Clones were sequenced by immunoSEQ multiplex PCR, and TCRdb holds only the in-frame ones, with some missing. The data hold fewer than 25,000 clones, with roughly 90% observed a single time. The clonotype was recovered from a female patient aged 50-59 years who received an allogeneic stem cell transplant from an unrelated donor, was CMV-positive, and had chronic GVHD only. Some T cells may have come from the graft donor. V is TRBV7-2 and J is TRBJ2-3, with 7 bases aligning to TRBD2. Sequenced here: PBMCs, sampled after an allogeneic stem cell transplant with a calcineurin inhibitor and methotrexate. CDR3 bases: TGTGCCAGCAGCTCGCTCCCCGGTAGGGGAGGGCTCACAGATACGCAGTATTTT. Encoded protein: CASSSLPGRGGLTDTQYF.